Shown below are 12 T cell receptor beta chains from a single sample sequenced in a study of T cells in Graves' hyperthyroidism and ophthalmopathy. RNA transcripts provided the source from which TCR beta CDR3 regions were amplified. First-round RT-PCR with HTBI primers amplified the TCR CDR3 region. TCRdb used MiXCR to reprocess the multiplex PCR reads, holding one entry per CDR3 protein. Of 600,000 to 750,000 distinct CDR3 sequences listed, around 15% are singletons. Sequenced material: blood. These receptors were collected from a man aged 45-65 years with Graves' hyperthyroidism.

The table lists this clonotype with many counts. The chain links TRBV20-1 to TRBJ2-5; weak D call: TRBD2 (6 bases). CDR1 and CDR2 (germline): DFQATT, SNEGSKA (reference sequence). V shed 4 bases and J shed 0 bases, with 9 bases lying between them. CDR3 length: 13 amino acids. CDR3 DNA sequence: TGCAGTGCTACACGGGACTACCAAGAGACCCAGTACTTC. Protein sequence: CSATRDYQETQYF.

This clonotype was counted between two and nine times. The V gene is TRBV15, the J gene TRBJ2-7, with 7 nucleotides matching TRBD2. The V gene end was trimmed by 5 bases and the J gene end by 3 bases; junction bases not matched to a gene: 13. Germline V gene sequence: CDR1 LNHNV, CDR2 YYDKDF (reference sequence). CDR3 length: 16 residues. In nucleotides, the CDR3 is TGTGCCACCAGCGGCCCTGGACGGGAGGACCTCTACGAGCAGTACTTC. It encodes CATSGPGREDLYEQYF.

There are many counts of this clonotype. CDR3 amino acids: CASTPRRAGANEQYF. The CDR3 DNA reads as TGTGCCAGTACTCCTCGAAGGGCCGGGGCGAACGAGCAGTACTTC. The V call is TRBV6-1, the J call TRBJ2-7; D may correspond to TRBD1 or TRBD2 (5 bases each). V dropped 9 bases and J dropped 5 bases, with 23 bases sitting between them. Per germline, CDR1 MNHNS and CDR2 SASEGT. This CDR3 region has 15 residues.

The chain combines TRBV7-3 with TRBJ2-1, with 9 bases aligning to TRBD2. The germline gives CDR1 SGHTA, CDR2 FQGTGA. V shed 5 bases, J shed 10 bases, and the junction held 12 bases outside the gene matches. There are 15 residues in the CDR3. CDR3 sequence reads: CASSLAGGPLMEQFF. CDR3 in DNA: TGTGCCAGCAGCCTGGCGGGAGGGCCTCTCATGGAGCAGTTCTTC. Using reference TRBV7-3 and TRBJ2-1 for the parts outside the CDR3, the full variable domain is GAGVSQTPSNKVTEKGKYVELRCDPISGHTALYWYRQSLGQGPEFLIYFQGTGAADDSGLPNDRFFAVRPEGSVSTLKIQRTERGDSAVYLCASSLAGGPLMEQFFGPGTRLTVL.

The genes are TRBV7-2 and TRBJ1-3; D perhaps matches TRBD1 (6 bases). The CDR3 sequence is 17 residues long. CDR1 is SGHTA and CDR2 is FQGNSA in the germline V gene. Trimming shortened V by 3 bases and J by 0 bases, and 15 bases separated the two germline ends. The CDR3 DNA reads TGTGCCAGCAGCTTCGGGGGGCCGCGATACTCTGGAAACACCATATATTTT. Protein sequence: CASSFGGPRYSGNTIYF.

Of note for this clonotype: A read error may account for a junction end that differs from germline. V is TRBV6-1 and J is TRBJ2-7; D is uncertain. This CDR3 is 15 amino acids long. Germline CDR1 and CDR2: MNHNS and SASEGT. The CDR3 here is CASNELIGNSYGQYF. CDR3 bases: TGTGCCAGCAATGAATTAATAGGAAACTCCTACGGGCAGTACTTC.

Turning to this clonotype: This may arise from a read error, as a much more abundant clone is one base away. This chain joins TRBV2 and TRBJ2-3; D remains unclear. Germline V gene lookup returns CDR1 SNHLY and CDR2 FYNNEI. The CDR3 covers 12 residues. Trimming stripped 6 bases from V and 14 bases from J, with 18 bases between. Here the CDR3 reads CASSGPAPSSYF. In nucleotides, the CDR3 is TGTGCCAGCAGCGGACCCGCACCCTCGTCGTATTTT.

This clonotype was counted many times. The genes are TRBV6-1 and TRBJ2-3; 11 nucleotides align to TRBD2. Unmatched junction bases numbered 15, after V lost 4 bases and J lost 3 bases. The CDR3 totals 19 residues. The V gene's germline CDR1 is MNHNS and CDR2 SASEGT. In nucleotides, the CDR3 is TGTGCCAGCAGTGTTGGGACTAGCGGAGGGCGGCGGGGAACAGATACGCAGTATTTT. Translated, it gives CASSVGTSGGRRGTDTQYF.

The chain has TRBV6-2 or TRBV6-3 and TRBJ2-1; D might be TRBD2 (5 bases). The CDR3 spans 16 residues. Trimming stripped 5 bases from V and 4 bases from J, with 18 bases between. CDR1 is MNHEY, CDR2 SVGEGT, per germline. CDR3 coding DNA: TGTGCCAGCAGTCCGGGATGGAACACTTATTACAATGAGCAGTTCTTC. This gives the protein CASSPGWNTYYNEQFF.

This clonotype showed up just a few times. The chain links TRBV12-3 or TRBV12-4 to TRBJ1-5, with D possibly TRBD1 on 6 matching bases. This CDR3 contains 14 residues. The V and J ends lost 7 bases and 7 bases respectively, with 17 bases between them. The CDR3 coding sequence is TGTGCCAGCAAACTTAGGGGGGGGGGGCAGCCCCAGCATTTT. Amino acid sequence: CASKLRGGGQPQHF.

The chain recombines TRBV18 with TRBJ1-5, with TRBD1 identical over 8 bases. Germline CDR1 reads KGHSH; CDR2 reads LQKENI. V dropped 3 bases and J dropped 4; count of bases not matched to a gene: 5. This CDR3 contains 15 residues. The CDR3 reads CASSPEDRVNQPQHF. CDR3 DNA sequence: TGTGCCAGCTCACCCGAGGACAGGGTAAATCAGCCCCAGCATTTT.

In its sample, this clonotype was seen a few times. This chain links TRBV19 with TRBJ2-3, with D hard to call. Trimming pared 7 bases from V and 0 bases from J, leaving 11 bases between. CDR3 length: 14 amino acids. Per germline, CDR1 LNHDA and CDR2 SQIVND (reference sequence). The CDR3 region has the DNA TGTGCCAGTACCCGGACGGTTAGCACAGATACGCAGTATTTT. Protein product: CASTRTVSTDTQYF.